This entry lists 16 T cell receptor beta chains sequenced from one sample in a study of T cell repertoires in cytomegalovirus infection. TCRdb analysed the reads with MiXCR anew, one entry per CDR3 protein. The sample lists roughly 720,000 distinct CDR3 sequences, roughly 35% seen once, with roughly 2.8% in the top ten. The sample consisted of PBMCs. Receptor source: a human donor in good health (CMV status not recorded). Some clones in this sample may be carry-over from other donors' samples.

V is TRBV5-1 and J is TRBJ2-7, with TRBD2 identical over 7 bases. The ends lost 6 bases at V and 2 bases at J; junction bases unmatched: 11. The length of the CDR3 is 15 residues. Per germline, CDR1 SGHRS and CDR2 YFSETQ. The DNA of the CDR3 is TGCGCCAGCACCAACCGTGGGGGGGTCGCCTACGAGCAGTACTTC. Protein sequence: CASTNRGGVAYEQYF. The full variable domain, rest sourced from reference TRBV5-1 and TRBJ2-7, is KAGVTQTPRYLIKTRGQQVTLSCSPISGHRSVSWYQQTPGQGLQFLFEYFSETQRNKGNFPGRFSGRQFSNSRSEMNVSTLELGDSALYLCASTNRGGVAYEQYFGPGTRLTVT.

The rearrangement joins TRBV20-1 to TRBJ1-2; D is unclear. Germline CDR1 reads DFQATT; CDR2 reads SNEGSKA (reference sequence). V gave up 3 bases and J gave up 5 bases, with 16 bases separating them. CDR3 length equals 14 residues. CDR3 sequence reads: CSASSGSDAYGYTF. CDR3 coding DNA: TGCAGTGCTAGTTCGGGGTCGGATGCGTATGGCTACACCTTC.

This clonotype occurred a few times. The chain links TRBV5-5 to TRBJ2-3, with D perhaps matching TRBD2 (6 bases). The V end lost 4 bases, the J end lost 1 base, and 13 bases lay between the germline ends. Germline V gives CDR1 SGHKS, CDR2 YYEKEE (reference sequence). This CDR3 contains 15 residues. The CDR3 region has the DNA TGTGCCAGCAGCCTCGATGCGGGGCGCACAGATACGCAGTATTTT. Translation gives CASSLDAGRTDTQYF.

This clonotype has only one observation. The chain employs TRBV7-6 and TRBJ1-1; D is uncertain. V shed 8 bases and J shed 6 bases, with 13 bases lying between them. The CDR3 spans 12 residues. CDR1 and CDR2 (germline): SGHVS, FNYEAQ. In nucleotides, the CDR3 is TGTGCCAGCCTCGTGCCCCACCCTGAAGCTTTCTTT. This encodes CASLVPHPEAFF.

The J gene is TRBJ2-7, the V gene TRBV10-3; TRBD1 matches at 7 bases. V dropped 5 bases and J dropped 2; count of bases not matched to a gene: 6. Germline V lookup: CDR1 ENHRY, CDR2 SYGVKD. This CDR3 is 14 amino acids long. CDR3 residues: CAISTRDSTYEQYF. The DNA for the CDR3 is TGTGCCATCAGTACACGGGACAGCACCTACGAGCAGTACTTC.

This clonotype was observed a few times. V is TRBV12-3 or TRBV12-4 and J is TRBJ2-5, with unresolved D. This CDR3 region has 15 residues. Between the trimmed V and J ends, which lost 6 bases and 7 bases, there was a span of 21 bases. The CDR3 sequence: CASSVPLGFEMTQYF. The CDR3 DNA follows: TGTGCCAGCAGCGTACCTCTGGGGTTTGAAATGACCCAGTACTTC.

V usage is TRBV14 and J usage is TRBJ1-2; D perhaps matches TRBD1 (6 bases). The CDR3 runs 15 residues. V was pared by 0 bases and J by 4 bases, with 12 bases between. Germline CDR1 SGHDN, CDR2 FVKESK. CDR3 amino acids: CASSQDRGIPYGYTF. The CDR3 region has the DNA TGTGCCAGCAGCCAAGACAGGGGAATCCCCTATGGCTACACCTTC.

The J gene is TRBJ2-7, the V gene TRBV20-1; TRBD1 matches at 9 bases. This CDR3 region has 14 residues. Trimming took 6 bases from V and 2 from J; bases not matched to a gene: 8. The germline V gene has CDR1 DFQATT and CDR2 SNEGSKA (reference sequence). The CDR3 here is CSAVQGAQAYEQYF. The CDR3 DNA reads TGCAGTGCGGTACAGGGGGCGCAGGCCTACGAGCAGTACTTC.

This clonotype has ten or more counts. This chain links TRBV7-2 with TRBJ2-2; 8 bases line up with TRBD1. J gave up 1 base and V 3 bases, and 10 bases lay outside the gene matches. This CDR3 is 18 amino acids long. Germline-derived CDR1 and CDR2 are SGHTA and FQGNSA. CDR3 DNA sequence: TGTGCCAGCAGCTTCCAACCTCTGACAGGGGAGAACACCGGGGAGCTGTTTTTT. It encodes CASSFQPLTGENTGELFF.

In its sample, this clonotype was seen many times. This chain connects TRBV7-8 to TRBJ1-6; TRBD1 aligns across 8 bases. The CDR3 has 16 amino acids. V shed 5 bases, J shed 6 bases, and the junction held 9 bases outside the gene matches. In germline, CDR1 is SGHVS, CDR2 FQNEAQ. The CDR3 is CASSDRDRPTNSPLHF. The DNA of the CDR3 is TGTGCCAGCAGCGACCGGGACAGGCCAACTAATTCACCCCTCCACTTT.

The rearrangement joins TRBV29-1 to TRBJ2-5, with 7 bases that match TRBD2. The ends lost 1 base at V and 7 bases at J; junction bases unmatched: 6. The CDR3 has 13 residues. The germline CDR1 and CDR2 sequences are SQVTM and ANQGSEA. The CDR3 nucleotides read TGCAGCGTTGAAGTGGGGGGGAGCGGGACCCAGTACTTC. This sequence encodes CSVEVGGSGTQYF.

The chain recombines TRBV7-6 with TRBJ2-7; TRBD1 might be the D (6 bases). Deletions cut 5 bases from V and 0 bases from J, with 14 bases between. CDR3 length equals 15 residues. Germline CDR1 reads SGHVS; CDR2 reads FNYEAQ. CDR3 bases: TGTGCCAGCAGCGGAAGGGACACTCTCTCCTACGAGCAGTACTTC. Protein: CASSGRDTLSYEQYF.

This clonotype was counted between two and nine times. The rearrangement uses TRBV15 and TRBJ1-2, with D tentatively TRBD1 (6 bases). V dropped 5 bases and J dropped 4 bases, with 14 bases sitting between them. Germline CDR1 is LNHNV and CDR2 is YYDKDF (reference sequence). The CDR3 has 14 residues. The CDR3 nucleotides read TGTGCCACCAGCCAACAGGGCTTCGTCTATGGCTACACCTTC. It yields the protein CATSQQGFVYGYTF. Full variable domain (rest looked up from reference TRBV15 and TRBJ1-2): DAMVIQNPRYQVTQFGKPVTLSCSQTLNHNVMYWYQQKSSQAPKLLFHYYDKDFNNEADTPDNFQSRRPNTSFCFLDIRSPGLGDTAMYLCATSQQGFVYGYTFGSGTRLTVV.

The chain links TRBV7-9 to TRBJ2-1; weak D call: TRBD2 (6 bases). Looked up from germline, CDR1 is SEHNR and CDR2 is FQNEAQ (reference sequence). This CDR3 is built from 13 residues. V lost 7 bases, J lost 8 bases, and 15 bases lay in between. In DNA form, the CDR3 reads TGTGCCAGCAACCTCTTTGGCGGGGATGAGCAGTTCTTC. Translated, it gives CASNLFGGDEQFF.

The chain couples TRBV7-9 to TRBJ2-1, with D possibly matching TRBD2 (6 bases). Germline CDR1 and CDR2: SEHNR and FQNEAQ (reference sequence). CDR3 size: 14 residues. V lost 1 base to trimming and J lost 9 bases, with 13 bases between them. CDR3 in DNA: TGTGCCAGCAGCTTAGTCCATAGCGGACCTGAGCAGTTCTTC. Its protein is CASSLVHSGPEQFF.

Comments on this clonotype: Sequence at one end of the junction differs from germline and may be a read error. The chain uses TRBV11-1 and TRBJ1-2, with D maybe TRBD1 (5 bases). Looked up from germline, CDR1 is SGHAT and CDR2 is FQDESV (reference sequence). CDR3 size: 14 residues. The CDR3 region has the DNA TGTGCCAGCAGCTTAGAACCAGGGTCGTATGGCTACCCCTTC. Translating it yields CASSLEPGSYGYPF.